This T cell receptor (beta chain) came from a study of cytotoxic CD8 clonotypes in ibrutinib-treated CLL. Study as a whole: The average sample held roughly 250,000 productive templates and 91,000 or so productive rearrangements. Overall study findings and caveats: Measured clonality at baseline was greater than in age-matched healthy donors and tracked with circulating CD8+ T-cell counts.

Libraries were prepared by immunoSEQ multiplex PCR; TCRdb keeps only in-frame clonotypes and omits some of them. The repertoire holds approximately 47,000 clones, with roughly three fifths as singletons. J lost 4 bases, V lost 4 bases, and 10 bases had no gene match. Germline V lookup: CDR1 MGHRA, CDR2 YSYEKL. This CDR3 spans 17 amino acids. Only a few counts were recorded for this clone. Its antigen is as yet unknown. Sequencing was performed on PBMCs, taken after 24 months of ibrutinib treatment. The chain couples TRBV4-1 to TRBJ1-2; TRBD1 matches at 12 bases. The sequence was obtained from a human donor with chronic lymphocytic leukemia. CDR3 loop: CASSPGTGGSYSYGYTF. CDR3 nucleotides: TGCGCCAGCAGCCCCGGGACAGGGGGCTCTTATAGCTATGGCTACACCTTC.